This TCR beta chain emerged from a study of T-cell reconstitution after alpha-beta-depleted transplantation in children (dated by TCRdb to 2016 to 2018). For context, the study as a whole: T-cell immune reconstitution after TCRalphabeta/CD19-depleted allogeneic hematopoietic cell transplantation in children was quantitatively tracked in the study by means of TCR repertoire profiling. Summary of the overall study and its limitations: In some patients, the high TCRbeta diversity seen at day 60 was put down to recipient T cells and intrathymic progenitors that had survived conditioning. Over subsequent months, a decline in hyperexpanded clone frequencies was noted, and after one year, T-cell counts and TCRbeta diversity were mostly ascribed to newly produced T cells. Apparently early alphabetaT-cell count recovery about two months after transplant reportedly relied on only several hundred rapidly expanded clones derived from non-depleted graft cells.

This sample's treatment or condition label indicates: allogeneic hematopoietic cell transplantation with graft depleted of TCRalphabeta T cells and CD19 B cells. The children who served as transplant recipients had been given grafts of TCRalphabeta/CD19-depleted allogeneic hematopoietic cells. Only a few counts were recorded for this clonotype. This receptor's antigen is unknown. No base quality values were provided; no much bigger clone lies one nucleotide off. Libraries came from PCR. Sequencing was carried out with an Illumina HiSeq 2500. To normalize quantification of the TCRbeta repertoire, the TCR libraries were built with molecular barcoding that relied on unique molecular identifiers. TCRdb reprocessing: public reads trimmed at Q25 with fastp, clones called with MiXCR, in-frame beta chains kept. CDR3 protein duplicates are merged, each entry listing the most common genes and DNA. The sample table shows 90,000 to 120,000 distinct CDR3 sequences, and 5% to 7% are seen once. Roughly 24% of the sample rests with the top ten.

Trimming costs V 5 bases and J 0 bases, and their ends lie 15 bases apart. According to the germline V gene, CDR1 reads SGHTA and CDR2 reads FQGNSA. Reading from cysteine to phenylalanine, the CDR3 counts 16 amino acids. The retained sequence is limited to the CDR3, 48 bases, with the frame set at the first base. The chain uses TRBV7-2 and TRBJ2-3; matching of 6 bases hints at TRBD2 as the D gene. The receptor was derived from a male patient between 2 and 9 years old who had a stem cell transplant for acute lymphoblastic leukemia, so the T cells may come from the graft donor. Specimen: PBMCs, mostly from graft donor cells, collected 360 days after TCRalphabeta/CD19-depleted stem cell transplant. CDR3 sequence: CASSPRAGPSTDTQYF. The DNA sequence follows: TGTGCCAGCAGCCCCAGGGCGGGGCCTAGCACAGATACGCAGTATTTT.